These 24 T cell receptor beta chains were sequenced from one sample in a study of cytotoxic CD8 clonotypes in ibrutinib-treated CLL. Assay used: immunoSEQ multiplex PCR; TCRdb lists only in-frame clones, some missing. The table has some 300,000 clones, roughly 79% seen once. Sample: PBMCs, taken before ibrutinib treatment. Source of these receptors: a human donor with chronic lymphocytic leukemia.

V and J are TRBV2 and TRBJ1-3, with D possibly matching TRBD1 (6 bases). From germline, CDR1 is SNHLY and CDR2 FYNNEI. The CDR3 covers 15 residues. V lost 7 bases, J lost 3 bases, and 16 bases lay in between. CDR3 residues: CASIQYRVNGNTIYF. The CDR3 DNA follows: TGTGCCAGCATTCAATACAGGGTCAATGGAAACACCATATATTTT. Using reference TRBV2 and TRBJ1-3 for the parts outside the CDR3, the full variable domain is EPEVTQTPSHQVTQMGQEVILRCVPISNHLYFYWYRQILGQKVEFLVSFYNNEISEKSEIFDDQFSVERPDGSNFTLKIRSTKLEDSAMYFCASIQYRVNGNTIYFGEGSWLTVV.

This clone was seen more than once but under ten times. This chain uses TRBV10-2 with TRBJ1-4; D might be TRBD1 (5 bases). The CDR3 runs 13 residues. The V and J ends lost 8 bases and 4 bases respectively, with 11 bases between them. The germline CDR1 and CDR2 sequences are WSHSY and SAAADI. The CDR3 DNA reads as TGCGCCAGCGTCGGGACGGATAATGAAAAACTGTTTTTT. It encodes CASVGTDNEKLFF.

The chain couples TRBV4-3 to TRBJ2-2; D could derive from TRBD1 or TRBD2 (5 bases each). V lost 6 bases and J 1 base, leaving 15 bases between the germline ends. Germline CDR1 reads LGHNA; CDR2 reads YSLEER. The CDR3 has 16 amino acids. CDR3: CASSRVGTLNTGELFF. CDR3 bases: TGCGCCAGCAGTCGTGTTGGGACCTTGAACACCGGGGAGCTGTTTTTT.

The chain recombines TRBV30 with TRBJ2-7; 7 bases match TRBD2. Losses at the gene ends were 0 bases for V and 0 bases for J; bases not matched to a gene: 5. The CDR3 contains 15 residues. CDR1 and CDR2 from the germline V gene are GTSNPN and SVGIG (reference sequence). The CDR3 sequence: CAWSVRGGGSYEQYF. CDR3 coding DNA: TGTGCCTGGAGTGTACGTGGGGGGGGCTCCTACGAGCAGTACTTC.

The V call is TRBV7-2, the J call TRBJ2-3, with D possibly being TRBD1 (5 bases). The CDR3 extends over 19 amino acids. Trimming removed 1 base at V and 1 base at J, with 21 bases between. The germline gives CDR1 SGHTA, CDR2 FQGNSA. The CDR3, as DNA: TGTGCCAGCAGCTTAGAGGCACCTTCGAGTTGGGGCGGCACAGATACGCAGTATTTT. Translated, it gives CASSLEAPSSWGGTDTQYF.

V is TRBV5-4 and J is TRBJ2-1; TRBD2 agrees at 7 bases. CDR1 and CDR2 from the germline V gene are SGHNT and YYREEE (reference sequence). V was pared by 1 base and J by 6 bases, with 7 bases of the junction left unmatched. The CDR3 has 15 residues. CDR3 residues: CASSLTGGGINEQFF. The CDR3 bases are TGTGCCAGCAGCTTGACGGGAGGTGGCATCAATGAGCAGTTCTTC.

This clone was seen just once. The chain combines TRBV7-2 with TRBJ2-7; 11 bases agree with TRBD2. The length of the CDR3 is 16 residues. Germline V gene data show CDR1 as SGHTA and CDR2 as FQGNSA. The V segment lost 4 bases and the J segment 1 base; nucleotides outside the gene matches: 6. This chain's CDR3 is CASSSPTSGTSYEQYF. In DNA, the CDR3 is TGTGCCAGCAGCTCCCCGACTAGCGGGACATCCTACGAGCAGTACTTC.

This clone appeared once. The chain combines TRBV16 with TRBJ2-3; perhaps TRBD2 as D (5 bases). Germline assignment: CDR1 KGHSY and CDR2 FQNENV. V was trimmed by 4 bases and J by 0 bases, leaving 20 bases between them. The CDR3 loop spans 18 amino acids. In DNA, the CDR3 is TGTGCCAGCAGCCCCCATGGTCGGGGTACCTCTAGCACAGATACGCAGTATTTT. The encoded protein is CASSPHGRGTSSTDTQYF.

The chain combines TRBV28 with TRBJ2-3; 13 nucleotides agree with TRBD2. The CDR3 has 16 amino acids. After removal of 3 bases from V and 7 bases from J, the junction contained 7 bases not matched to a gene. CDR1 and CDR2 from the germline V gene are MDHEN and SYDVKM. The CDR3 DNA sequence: TGTGCCAGCAGTTTCTGGGGACTAGCGGGAAGGTATACGCAGTATTTT. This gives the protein CASSFWGLAGRYTQYF.

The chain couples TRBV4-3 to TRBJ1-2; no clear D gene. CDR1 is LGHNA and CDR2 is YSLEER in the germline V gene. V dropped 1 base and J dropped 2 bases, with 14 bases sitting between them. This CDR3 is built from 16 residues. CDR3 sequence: CASSQGVYNHNYGYTF. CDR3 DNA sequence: TGCGCCAGCAGCCAAGGGGTATATAACCACAACTATGGCTACACCTTC.

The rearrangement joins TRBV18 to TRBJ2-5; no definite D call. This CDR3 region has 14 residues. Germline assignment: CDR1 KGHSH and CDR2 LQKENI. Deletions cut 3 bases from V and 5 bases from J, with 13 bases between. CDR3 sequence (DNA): TGTGCCAGCTCACCCCCGTCCCGTAGTGAGACCCAGTACTTC. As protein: CASSPPSRSETQYF.

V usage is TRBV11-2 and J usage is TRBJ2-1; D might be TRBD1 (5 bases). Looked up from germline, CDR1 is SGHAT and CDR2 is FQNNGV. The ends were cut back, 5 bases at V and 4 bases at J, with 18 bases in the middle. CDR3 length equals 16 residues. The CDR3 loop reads CASSRQRQQLYNEQFF. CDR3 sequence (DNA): TGTGCCAGCAGCCGACAGCGCCAACAACTTTACAATGAGCAGTTCTTC.

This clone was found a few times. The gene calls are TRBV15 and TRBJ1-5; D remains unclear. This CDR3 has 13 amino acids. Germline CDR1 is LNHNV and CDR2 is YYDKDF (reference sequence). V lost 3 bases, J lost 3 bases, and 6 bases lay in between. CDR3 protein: CATSRVPNQPQHF. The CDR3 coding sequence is TGTGCCACCAGCAGGGTTCCCAATCAGCCCCAGCATTTT.

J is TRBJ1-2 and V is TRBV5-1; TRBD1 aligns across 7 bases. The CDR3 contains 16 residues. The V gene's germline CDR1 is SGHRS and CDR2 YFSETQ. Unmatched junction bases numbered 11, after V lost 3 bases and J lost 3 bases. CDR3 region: CASSSVDRDAYYGYTF. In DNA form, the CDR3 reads TGCGCCAGCAGCTCTGTTGACAGGGATGCGTACTATGGCTACACCTTC.

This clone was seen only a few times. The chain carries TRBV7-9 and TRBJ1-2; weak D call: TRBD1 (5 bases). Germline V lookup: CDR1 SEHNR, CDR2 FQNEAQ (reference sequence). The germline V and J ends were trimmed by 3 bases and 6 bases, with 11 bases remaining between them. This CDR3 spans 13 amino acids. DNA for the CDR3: TGTGCCAGCAGCTTTCAGGGTAGGGATGGCTACACCTTC. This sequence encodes CASSFQGRDGYTF.

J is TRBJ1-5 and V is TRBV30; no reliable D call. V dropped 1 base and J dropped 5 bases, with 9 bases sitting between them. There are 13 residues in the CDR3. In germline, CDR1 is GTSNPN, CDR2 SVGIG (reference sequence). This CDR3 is CAWSGRADQPQHF. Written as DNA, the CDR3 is TGTGCCTGGAGTGGACGGGCGGATCAGCCCCAGCATTTT.

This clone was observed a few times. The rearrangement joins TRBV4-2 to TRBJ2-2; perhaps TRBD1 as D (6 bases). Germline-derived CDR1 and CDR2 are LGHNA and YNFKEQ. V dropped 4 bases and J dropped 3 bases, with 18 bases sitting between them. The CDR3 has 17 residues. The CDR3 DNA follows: TGTGCCAGCAGCCTATTTCTACAGGGCCAGTACACCGGGGAGCTGTTTTTT. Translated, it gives CASSLFLQGQYTGELFF.

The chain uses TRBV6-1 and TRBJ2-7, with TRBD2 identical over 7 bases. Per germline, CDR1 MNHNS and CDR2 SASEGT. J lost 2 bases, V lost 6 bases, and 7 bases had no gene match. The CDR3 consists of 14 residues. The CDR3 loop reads CASRPGLPTYEQYF. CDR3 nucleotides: TGTGCCAGCAGACCGGGACTACCAACCTACGAGCAGTACTTC.

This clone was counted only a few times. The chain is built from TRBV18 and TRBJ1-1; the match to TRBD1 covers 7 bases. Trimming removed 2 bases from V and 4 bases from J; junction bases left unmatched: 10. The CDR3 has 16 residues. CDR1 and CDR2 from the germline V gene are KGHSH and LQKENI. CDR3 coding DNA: TGTGCCAGCTCACCAAATACGGGACAGACCCGCACTGAAGCTTTCTTT. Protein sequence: CASSPNTGQTRTEAFF.

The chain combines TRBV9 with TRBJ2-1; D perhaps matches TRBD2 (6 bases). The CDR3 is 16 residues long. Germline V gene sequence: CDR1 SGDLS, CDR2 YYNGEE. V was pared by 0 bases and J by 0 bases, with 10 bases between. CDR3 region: CASSVDEAGSYNEQFF. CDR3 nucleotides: TGTGCCAGCAGCGTAGATGAAGCGGGCTCCTACAATGAGCAGTTCTTC.

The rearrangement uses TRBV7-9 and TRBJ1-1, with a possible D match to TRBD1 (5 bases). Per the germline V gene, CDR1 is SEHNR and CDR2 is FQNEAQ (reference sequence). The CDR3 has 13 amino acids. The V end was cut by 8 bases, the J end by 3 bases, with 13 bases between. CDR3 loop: CASCRGGDTEAFF. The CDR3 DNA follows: TGTGCCAGCTGCCGGGGAGGGGACACTGAAGCTTTCTTT.

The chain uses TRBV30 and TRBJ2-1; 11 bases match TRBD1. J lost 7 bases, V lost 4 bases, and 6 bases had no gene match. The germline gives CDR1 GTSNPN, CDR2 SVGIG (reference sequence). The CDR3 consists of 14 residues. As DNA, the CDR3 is TGTGCCTGGACCCGGGACAGGGGGTGGAATGAGCAGTTCTTC. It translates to CAWTRDRGWNEQFF.

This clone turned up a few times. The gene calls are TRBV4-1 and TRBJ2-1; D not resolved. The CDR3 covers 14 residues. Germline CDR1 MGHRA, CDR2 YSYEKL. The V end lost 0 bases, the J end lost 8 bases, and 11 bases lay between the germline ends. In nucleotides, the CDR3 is TGCGCCAGCAGCCAAGACCCCCGACACTATGAGCAGTTCTTC. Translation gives CASSQDPRHYEQFF.

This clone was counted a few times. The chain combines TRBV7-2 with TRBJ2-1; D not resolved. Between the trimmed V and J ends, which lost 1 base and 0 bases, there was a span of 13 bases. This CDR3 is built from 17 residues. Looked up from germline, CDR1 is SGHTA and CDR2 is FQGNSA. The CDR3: CASSLGSPKSSYNEQFF. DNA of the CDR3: TGTGCCAGCAGCTTAGGGTCCCCTAAAAGCTCCTACAATGAGCAGTTCTTC.